This entry lists 17 T cell receptor beta chains sequenced from one sample in a study of blood T cell repertoires in COVID-19. Generated by immunoSEQ multiplex PCR, the TCRdb table keeps only in-frame clones and is missing some. The sample consists of roughly 68,000 clones, roughly 85% of them appearing once. Sequenced: peripheral blood. Receptors were obtained from a man aged 45-65 years with acute or convalescent COVID-19.

In the case of this clone: This sample includes further DNA sequences coding for the same CDR3. The chain combines TRBV3-1 (or the pseudogene TRBV3-2) with TRBJ2-3, with D unclear. The V gene's germline CDR1 is LGHDT and CDR2 YNNKEL (reference sequence). Trimming stripped 1 base from V and 4 bases from J, with 6 bases between. This CDR3 has 13 residues. The CDR3 loop reads CASSQAPADTQYF. Here the CDR3 DNA reads TGTGCCAGCAGCCAAGCACCGGCAGATACGCAGTATTTT.

This clone was seen only once. The rearrangement links TRBV7-9 to TRBJ2-3, with 7 positions matching TRBD1. CDR1 is SEHNR and CDR2 is FQNEAQ in the germline V gene (reference sequence). This CDR3 comprises 13 residues. Trimming at V came to 5 bases and at J to 4 bases, leaving 3 bases not matched to a gene. CDR3 in amino acids: CASSEQGPDTQYF. CDR3 DNA sequence: TGTGCCAGCAGCGAACAGGGGCCAGATACGCAGTATTTT.

V usage is TRBV6-5 and J usage is TRBJ1-2; 9 nucleotides match TRBD1. Germline V gene lookup returns CDR1 MNHEY and CDR2 SVGAGI. The trim removed 2 bases at V and 5 bases at J, leaving 6 bases unmatched. This CDR3 is built from 15 residues. The CDR3: CASSYLGTGRYGYTF. The CDR3 region has the DNA TGTGCCAGCAGTTACCTCGGGACAGGGCGGTATGGCTACACCTTC.

This chain connects TRBV5-6 to TRBJ2-1; 8 positions agree with TRBD2. Germline V CDR1 and CDR2: SGHDT, YYEEEE. The V and J ends lost 4 bases and 4 bases, in that order; junction bases with no gene match: 16. CDR3 length: 18 residues. The CDR3 region is CASSPAPEDGLAYNEQFF. The DNA for the CDR3 is TGTGCCAGCAGCCCAGCCCCCGAGGACGGACTAGCTTACAATGAGCAGTTCTTC.

The chain uses TRBV2 and TRBJ2-2; 10 nucleotides match TRBD1. The ends lost 8 bases at V and 5 bases at J; junction bases unmatched: 5. Germline CDR1 reads SNHLY; CDR2 reads FYNNEI. This CDR3 is 14 amino acids long. The CDR3 is CASERTGGTGELFF. CDR3 sequence (DNA): TGTGCCAGCGAACGGACAGGGGGAACCGGGGAGCTGTTTTTT.

The chain has TRBV25-1 and TRBJ2-3, with D maybe TRBD1 (6 bases). The CDR3 runs to 15 residues. V lost 6 bases to trimming and J lost 1 base, with 14 bases between them. Germline CDR1 MGHDK, CDR2 SYGVNS. The CDR3 coding sequence is TGTGCCAGCAGAATTACAGGGCGCGGCACAGATACGCAGTATTTT. Residues: CASRITGRGTDTQYF.

J is TRBJ2-1 and V is TRBV5-1; the D gene is possibly TRBD2 (6 bases). The length of the CDR3 is 15 residues. V was pared by 2 bases and J by 3 bases, with 12 bases between. CDR1 and CDR2 from the germline V gene are SGHRS and YFSETQ. CDR3 sequence: CASSFGQDYYNEQFF. In nucleotides, the CDR3 is TGCGCCAGCAGCTTCGGCCAGGACTACTACAATGAGCAGTTCTTC.

V is TRBV10-3 and J is TRBJ2-7; possibly TRBD1 for D (5 bases). V shed 6 bases and J shed 4 bases, with 13 bases lying between them. Per germline, CDR1 ENHRY and CDR2 SYGVKD. The CDR3 runs 13 residues. The CDR3 sequence is CAISQDTSYEQYV. The DNA of the CDR3 is TGTGCCATCAGCCAGGACACATCTTACGAGCAGTACGTC.

The rearrangement links TRBV12-5 to TRBJ2-1; TRBD1 agrees at 11 bases. Germline lookup yields CDR1 LGHNT and CDR2 FRNRAP. V was clipped by 4 bases and J by 6 bases; unmatched bases: 11. The CDR3 contains 17 residues. DNA for the CDR3: TGTGCTAGTGGTTCCCCACCGGGACAGGGGGGGTCCAATGAGCAGTTCTTC. This gives the protein CASGSPPGQGGSNEQFF.

V usage is TRBV6-1 and J usage is TRBJ1-5; a weak D match, TRBD1 (5 bases). The V end was cut by 0 bases, the J end by 7 bases, with 16 bases between. The CDR3 extends over 16 amino acids. Looked up from germline, CDR1 is MNHNS and CDR2 is SASEGT. The CDR3 here is CASSEAWGGEGQPQHF. Written as DNA, the CDR3 is TGTGCCAGCAGTGAAGCGTGGGGGGGGGAGGGGCAGCCCCAGCATTTT.

The chain joins TRBV2 to TRBJ2-1; TRBD2 agrees at 13 bases. The CDR3 is 16 amino acids. V trimming: 6 bases; J trimming: 0 bases; junction bases outside the gene matches: 2. CDR1 is SNHLY and CDR2 is FYNNEI in the germline V gene. CDR3 protein: CASRRLAGGSYNEQFF. CDR3 DNA: TGTGCCAGCAGAAGACTAGCGGGGGGCTCCTACAATGAGCAGTTCTTC.

V is TRBV5-5 and J is TRBJ2-7; TRBD1 might be the D (6 bases). The germline V gene encodes CDR1 SGHKS and CDR2 YYEKEE (reference sequence). V was trimmed by 4 bases and J by 3 bases, leaving 20 bases between them. The CDR3 is 16 residues long. This CDR3 reads CASSHHPGQGRYEQYF. The CDR3 bases are TGTGCCAGCAGCCATCATCCCGGGCAGGGGCGCTACGAGCAGTACTTC.

V usage is TRBV24-1 and J usage is TRBJ2-3; 15 bases are a match to TRBD2. There are 16 residues in the CDR3. V was clipped by 4 bases and J by 9 bases; unmatched bases: 7. Germline CDR1 KGHDR, CDR2 SFDVKD. CDR3 in DNA: TGTGCCACCAGTGACCCGGGACTAGCGGGGGGCCCGACGCAGTATTTT. Its translation is CATSDPGLAGGPTQYF.

The V and J genes are TRBV7-8 and TRBJ1-1; tentative D call: TRBD1 (5 bases). The CDR3 has 13 residues. Trimming pared 5 bases from V and 1 base from J, leaving 8 bases between. Germline V lookup: CDR1 SGHVS, CDR2 FQNEAQ. The CDR3 DNA sequence: TGTGCCAGCAGCGCCGGGGGGAACACTGAAGCTTTCTTT. It codes for CASSAGGNTEAFF.

The V and J genes are TRBV7-9 and TRBJ2-5; 9 bases fit TRBD2. The CDR3 totals 15 residues. V lost 1 base to trimming and J lost 7 bases; unmatched junction nucleotides: 7. CDR1 and CDR2 (germline): SEHNR, FQNEAQ (reference sequence). The CDR3, as DNA: TGTGCCAGCAGCTTAGTCGCGGGGGGGCCTGGGACCCAGTACTTC. Amino acids: CASSLVAGGPGTQYF.

The V call is TRBV5-1, the J call TRBJ2-1; D remains ambiguous. CDR3 size: 14 residues. Trimming took 4 bases from V and 4 from J, leaving 12 bases between them. Germline CDR1 and CDR2: SGHRS and YFSETQ. This CDR3 is CASSPRVPYNEQFF. DNA for the CDR3: TGCGCCAGCAGCCCACGAGTCCCATACAATGAGCAGTTCTTC.

The chain recombines TRBV19 with TRBJ1-5, with 7 bases aligning to TRBD1. The CDR3 runs to 14 residues. Trimming cost V 10 bases and J 2 bases; bases outside gene matches: 8. CDR1 is LNHDA, CDR2 SQIVND, per germline (reference sequence). The CDR3 sequence: CATSQGDGNQPQHF. The CDR3 coding sequence is TGTGCCACCTCCCAGGGGGATGGCAATCAGCCCCAGCATTTT.